This record looks at one T cell receptor beta chain sequence and its context. TCRdb reanalysed the 5' RACE reads using MiXCR and keeps one entry per CDR3 protein. The sample carries a few hundred thousand distinct CDR3 sequences, roughly 27% recorded once. This entry is derived from a study of T-cell memory formation after mild COVID-19. Germline V gives CDR1 SGHAT, CDR2 FQNNGV. The CDR3 extends over 15 amino acids. V lost 3 bases, J lost 2 bases, and 7 bases stayed unmatched. The gene calls are TRBV11-2 and TRBJ2-7; 7 bases line up with TRBD2. The sequencing sample was made of PBMCs or a T cell subset sorted from them (not recorded which). The receptor was derived from an adult woman who had mild COVID-19 (a few samples of this study predate the infection). Cell type and time point are not known. Here the CDR3 DNA reads TGTGCCAGCAGCTTCCCGGGACTACCAGCCTACGAGCAGTACTTC. This encodes CASSFPGLPAYEQYF.